These 3 T cell receptor beta chains originate from one sample sequenced in a study of spatial heterogeneity in lung cancer. Study-level points and caveats: Mutation tallies in tumors tracked expanded intratumoral alpha and beta TCR counts.

Described time point: sample taken at primary tumor resection. Their recognized antigens are unknown. Via MiXCR, TCRdb re-called the 5' RACE reads, giving one row per CDR3 protein. The sample holds roughly 20,000 distinct CDR3 sequences, under 3.5% seen once. The sample consisted of lung tumor tissue, taken at surgery. These receptors were obtained from a male donor with early-stage non-small cell lung cancer.

This clonotype was recorded at least ten times. V and J are TRBV5-1 and TRBJ2-5; 8 nucleotides agree with TRBD1. CDR3 size: 13 residues. The germline CDR1 and CDR2 sequences are SGHRS and YFSETQ. V dropped 6 bases and J dropped 3; count of bases not matched to a gene: 4. As DNA, the CDR3 is TGCGCCAGCACCTACAGGGGGGAAGAGACCCAGTACTTC. It codes for CASTYRGEETQYF.

This clonotype was observed many times. The genes are TRBV19 and TRBJ2-5; 7 bases are shared with TRBD1. J was trimmed by 4 bases and V by 1 base; bases with no gene match: 3. Germline-derived CDR1 and CDR2 are LNHDA and SQIVND (reference sequence). This CDR3 is built from 14 residues. The CDR3 DNA is TGTGCCAGTAGTATAGGGCAGGGGGTAGAGACCCAGTACTTC. Protein sequence: CASSIGQGVETQYF.

Many counts were recorded for this clonotype. The chain links TRBV19 to TRBJ1-1; D not resolved. Between the trimmed V and J ends, which lost 0 bases and 5 bases, there was a span of 13 bases. CDR1 and CDR2 from the germline V gene are LNHDA and SQIVND (reference sequence). The CDR3 totals 15 residues. The CDR3 sequence: CASSIDLGSGTEAFF. The CDR3 bases are TGTGCCAGTAGTATAGATCTTGGGTCCGGAACTGAAGCTTTCTTT.